Listed below are T cell receptor beta chains from one sample, sequenced in a study of T cell repertoires in cytomegalovirus infection. One entry per CDR3 protein, called by TCRdb with MiXCR from the reads. There are about 110,000 distinct CDR3 sequences in the sample; about 9.4% occur only once, and around 29% lies in the top ten. No antigens are known for them. The specimen sequenced was PBMCs, sequenced either directly or after in vitro stimulation (not recorded which). All receptors derive from a human donor in good health (CMV status not recorded). Some clones in this sample may be carry-over from other donors' samples. CDR3s include the opening cysteine and the closing phenylalanine or tryptophan. The order of the fields is V gene, clone size, D gene, J gene, CDR3 DNA, CDR3 protein. D genes are given only for firm matches. Not every row has a clone size; where given, it reads once, few, many or a size class.

V gene: TRBV27; clone size: -; D gene: -; J gene: TRBJ2-1; CDR3 DNA: TGTGCCAGCAGTCCCCCTCTAGGTCTCTATGAGCAGTTCTTC; CDR3 protein: CASSPPLGLYEQFF
V gene: TRBV10-3; clone size: many; D gene: TRBD1; J gene: TRBJ1-2; CDR3 DNA: TGTGCCATCAGTGTGGACAGGGGGGCCTATGGCTACACCTTC; CDR3 protein: CAISVDRGAYGYTF
V gene: TRBV6-2/TRBV6-3; clone size: once; D gene: -; J gene: TRBJ2-1; CDR3 DNA: TGTGCCAGCAGGCCTCGGCAGGGGTACAATGAGCAGTTCTTC; CDR3 protein: CASRPRQGYNEQFF
V gene: TRBV6-6; clone size: many; D gene: -; J gene: TRBJ1-1; CDR3 DNA: TGTGCCAGCACCCCCCTCGGCACTGAAGCTTTCTTT; CDR3 protein: CASTPLGTEAFF
V gene: TRBV5-1; clone size: many; D gene: -; J gene: TRBJ2-3; CDR3 DNA: TGCGCCAGCAGTTCCGGTGCCTCGGGGTCAGATACGCAGTATTTT; CDR3 protein: CASSSGASGSDTQYF
V gene: TRBV27; clone size: -; D gene: -; J gene: TRBJ1-1; CDR3 DNA: TGTGCCAGCAGTTTATCGATGGGGAACACTGAAGCTTTCTTT; CDR3 protein: CASSLSMGNTEAFF
V gene: TRBV6-1; clone size: many; D gene: -; J gene: TRBJ2-5; CDR3 DNA: TGTGCCAGCAGTGAACAGAACTTGTACCAAGAGACCCAGTACTTC; CDR3 protein: CASSEQNLYQETQYF
V gene: TRBV4-3; clone size: many; D gene: TRBD2; J gene: TRBJ2-2; CDR3 DNA: TGCGCCAGCAGCCAAGTACCCCCGGCGGTCGCGGAGGGTAGCGGGAGGGTGACCGGGGAGCTGTTTTTT; CDR3 protein: CASSQVPPAVAEGSGRVTGELFF
V gene: TRBV5-1; clone size: many; D gene: -; J gene: TRBJ2-5; CDR3 DNA: TGCGCCAGCAGCTTGGACGGAAGAGTGGAGACCCAGTACTTC; CDR3 protein: CASSLDGRVETQYF
V gene: TRBV6-8; clone size: -; D gene: -; J gene: TRBJ2-5; CDR3 DNA: TGTGCCAGCAGTTACTCGGGGGATAGGGGCGAAGAGACCCAGTACTTC; CDR3 protein: CASSYSGDRGEETQYF
V gene: TRBV11-3; clone size: few; D gene: -; J gene: TRBJ1-2; CDR3 DNA: TGTGCCAGCAGCTTAGGAGGGCAGACCGGCGGCTACACCTTC; CDR3 protein: CASSLGGQTGGYTF
V gene: TRBV10-3; clone size: few; D gene: -; J gene: TRBJ2-5; CDR3 DNA: TGTGCCATCAGTGTGAGTCGACGCCAGGACATTAATCAAGAGACCCAGTACTTC; CDR3 protein: CAISVSRRQDINQETQYF
V gene: TRBV7-9; clone size: many; D gene: TRBD2; J gene: TRBJ2-1; CDR3 DNA: TGTGCCAGCAGCTTCAGCGGGAGATTGGTTGAGCAGTTCTTC; CDR3 protein: CASSFSGRLVEQFF
V gene: TRBV7-6; clone size: few; D gene: TRBD2; J gene: TRBJ2-4; CDR3 DNA: TGTGCCAGCAGCCCCAGGACTAGCGGGAGCCTAAAGATGGCCAAAAACATTCAGTACTTC; CDR3 protein: CASSPRTSGSLKMAKNIQYF
V gene: TRBV19; clone size: many; D gene: -; J gene: TRBJ2-7; CDR3 DNA: TGTGCCAGTAGTTCCTATTACGAGCAGTACTTC; CDR3 protein: CASSSYYEQYF
V gene: TRBV4-3; clone size: many; D gene: -; J gene: TRBJ2-1; CDR3 DNA: TGCGCCAGCAGCCAAGATAAGCCAAATACCGACTACAATGAGCAGTTCTTC; CDR3 protein: CASSQDKPNTDYNEQFF
V gene: TRBV6-8; clone size: -; D gene: -; J gene: TRBJ1-5; CDR3 DNA: TGTGCCAGCAGTTGGACAGAGAATCAGCCCCAGCATTTT; CDR3 protein: CASSWTENQPQHF
V gene: TRBV28; clone size: many; D gene: TRBD1; J gene: TRBJ1-1; CDR3 DNA: TGTGCCAGCAGTTTAACAGGGGGCGCAGGCACTGAAGCTTTCTTT; CDR3 protein: CASSLTGGAGTEAFF
V gene: TRBV7-2; clone size: many; D gene: TRBD2; J gene: TRBJ2-1; CDR3 DNA: TGTGCCAGCAGCCCGAGGACTAGCGGGAGGGTAATCGATGAGCAGTTCTTC; CDR3 protein: CASSPRTSGRVIDEQFF
V gene: TRBV12-3/TRBV12-4; clone size: few; D gene: TRBD2; J gene: TRBJ2-1; CDR3 DNA: TGTGCCAGCAGCGCGAGCGGGAGGGTATACAATGAGCAGTTCTTC; CDR3 protein: CASSASGRVYNEQFF
V gene: TRBV7-6; clone size: few; D gene: TRBD2; J gene: TRBJ2-5; CDR3 DNA: TGTGCCAGCAGCCGACTAGCGGGAGTGTCAGAGACCCAGTACTTC; CDR3 protein: CASSRLAGVSETQYF
V gene: TRBV7-2; clone size: many; D gene: TRBD2; J gene: TRBJ2-5; CDR3 DNA: TGTGCCAGCAGCTGGCCCGAACAGGGCGGGACTAGCGGGACCCTTGCTGGAGAGACCCAGTACTTC; CDR3 protein: CASSWPEQGGTSGTLAGETQYF
V gene: TRBV27; clone size: -; D gene: -; J gene: TRBJ2-5; CDR3 DNA: TGTGCCAGCACCGCAAAGATTGGGACCCAGTACTTC; CDR3 protein: CASTAKIGTQYF
V gene: TRBV7-7; clone size: many; D gene: -; J gene: TRBJ2-7; CDR3 DNA: TGTGCCAGCAGCTTAGACCGTGTGTCCGAGCAGTACTTC; CDR3 protein: CASSLDRVSEQYF
V gene: TRBV4-3; clone size: few; D gene: TRBD2; J gene: TRBJ2-1; CDR3 DNA: TGCGCCAGCAGCCGGGGACTAGCGAGAGGACATGAGCAGTTCTTC; CDR3 protein: CASSRGLARGHEQFF
V gene: TRBV6-2/TRBV6-3; clone size: -; D gene: TRBD2; J gene: TRBJ2-3; CDR3 DNA: TGTGCCAGCAGTTACCTGGGACTAGCGGAGGCAGATACGCAGTATTTT; CDR3 protein: CASSYLGLAEADTQYF
V gene: TRBV18; clone size: few; D gene: -; J gene: TRBJ2-2; CDR3 DNA: TGTGCCAGCTCACCACTCAACCCCACCGGGGAGCTGTTTTTT; CDR3 protein: CASSPLNPTGELFF
V gene: TRBV24-1; clone size: many; D gene: -; J gene: TRBJ1-1; CDR3 DNA: TGTGCCACCCTGGATGAGGGCACTGAAGCTTTCTTT; CDR3 protein: CATLDEGTEAFF
V gene: TRBV6-6; clone size: many; D gene: -; J gene: TRBJ2-7; CDR3 DNA: TGTGCCAGCACCACGGGGGACTCTGCCTACGAGCAGTACTTC; CDR3 protein: CASTTGDSAYEQYF